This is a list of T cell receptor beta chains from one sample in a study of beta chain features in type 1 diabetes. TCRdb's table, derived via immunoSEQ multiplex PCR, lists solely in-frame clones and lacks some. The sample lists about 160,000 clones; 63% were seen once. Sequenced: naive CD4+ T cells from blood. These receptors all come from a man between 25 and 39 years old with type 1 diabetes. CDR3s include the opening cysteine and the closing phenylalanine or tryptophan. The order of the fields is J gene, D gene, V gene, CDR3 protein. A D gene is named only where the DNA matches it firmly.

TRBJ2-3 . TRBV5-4 CASSSADTQYF
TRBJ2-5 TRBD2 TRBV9 CASSATSGLQETQYF
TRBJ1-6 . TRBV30 CSWSGQGNSPLHF
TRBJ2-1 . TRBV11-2 CASSLGPTRVSYNEQFF
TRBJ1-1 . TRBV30 CAWSVQLELAFF
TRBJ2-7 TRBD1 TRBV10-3 CAIRIQGDYEQYF
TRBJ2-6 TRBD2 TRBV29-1 CSVPSGGAGANVLTF
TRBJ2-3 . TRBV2 CASSEGGYEADTQYF
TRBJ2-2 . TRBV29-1 CSGSITGELFF
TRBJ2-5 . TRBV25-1 CASSEWFSRGETQYF
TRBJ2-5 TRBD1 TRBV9 CASSVDRGGETQYF
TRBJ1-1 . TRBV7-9 CASSSDGAGTEAFF
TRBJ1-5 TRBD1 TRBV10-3 CAIGDSSNQPQHF
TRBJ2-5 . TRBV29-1 CSVDGGGPQETQYF
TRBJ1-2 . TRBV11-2 CASSLSAYNGYTF
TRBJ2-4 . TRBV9 CASSVGGTKNIQYF
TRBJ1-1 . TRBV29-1 CSVGTGGLNTEAFF
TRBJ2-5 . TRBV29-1 CSFYQETQYF
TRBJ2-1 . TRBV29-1 CSVLDGASSYNEQFF
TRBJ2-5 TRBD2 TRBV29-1 CSVEEGKAGVLGETQYF
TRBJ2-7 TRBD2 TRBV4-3 CASSQAGGAYEQYF
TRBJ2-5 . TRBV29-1 CSARGRQTQYF
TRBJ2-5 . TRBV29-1 CSVEGGRETQYF
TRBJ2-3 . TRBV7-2 CASSLDWTDTQYF
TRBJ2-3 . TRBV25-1 CASSESGGGGVGDTQYF
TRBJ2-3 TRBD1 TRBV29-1 CSVETGTGTDTQYF
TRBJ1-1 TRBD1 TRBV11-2 CASSLRDRVGFTEAFF
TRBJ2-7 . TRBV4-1 CASSQDPHYEQYF
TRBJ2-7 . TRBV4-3 CASSQDWRGSYEQYF
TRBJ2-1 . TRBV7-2 CASSSVASYNEQFF
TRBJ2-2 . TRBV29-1 CSVVAGTTNTGELFF